What follows describes a single T cell receptor (beta chain). Germline CDR1 is MNHEY and CDR2 is SMNVEV (reference sequence). The CDR3 covers 14 residues. V was clipped by 6 bases and J by 10 bases; unmatched bases: 11. The entry originates in a study of blood T cell repertoires in COVID-19. Across the whole study: COVID-19 samples collected from the United States, Italy and Spain covered acute and convalescent phases. T cells, B-cell-depleted T cells, or PBMCs supplied cDNA or gDNA.

Original handling: Reference gene primer amplification in the assay estimated nucleated cell counts. The protocol was immunoSEQ multiplex PCR, while the TCRdb copy is restricted to in-frame clones and leaves out a portion. The DNA was the basis for D and trimming; V, J and clone size are from that table. The sample lists around 260,000 clones, over 80% occurring once. Seattle enrolled patients during active infection and tracked them longitudinally. The source is a woman in her seventies with COVID-19, enrolled during active disease. The chain combines TRBV27 with TRBJ2-1, with 8 bases identical to TRBD2. Sequencing was performed on peripheral blood. The CDR3 DNA reads as TGTGCCAGCAGCGTAACTAGCGGTCCCTACGAGCAGTTCTTC. This sequence encodes CASSVTSGPYEQFF.